This T cell receptor beta chain emerged from a study of beta chain features in type 1 diabetes. On the study more broadly: In all, approximately 110 million sorted cells from all samples were analyzed.

The CDR3 has 14 amino acids. From germline, CDR1 is GTSNPN and CDR2 SVGIG (reference sequence). The V end was cut by 3 bases, the J end by 3 bases, with 15 bases between. CD4+ naive, central memory, regulatory and stem cell-like memory cells were sorted via CD45RO/CCR7/CD25/CD127/CD95/CD27. Expressed TCRB transcripts were sequenced, since all the RNA that had been isolated was reverse transcribed. Approximately 3.5 million reads per sample were averaged for naive, central memory and regulatory samples. Produced via immunoSEQ multiplex PCR; TCRdb's table is partial and in-frame only. The repertoire holds over 500,000 clones, with around 15% as singletons.

Sequencing input: naive CD4+ T cells from blood. The gene calls are TRBV30 and TRBJ2-7; possibly TRBD1 for D (6 bases). The clonotype comes from a man aged 18 to 35 in good health. CDR3 bases: TGTGCCTGGAGGGAACCGGGACACCTCTACGAGCAGTACTTC. It specifies CAWREPGHLYEQYF.